Following are 29 T cell receptor beta chains from one sample sequenced in a study of blood T cells in healthy people across ages. Together with a sample-barcoded 5' primer, a J-beta primer mix was included in a second PCR lasting about 7 to 11 cycles. TCRdb re-analysed the 5' RACE reads in MiXCR, keeping a single row per CDR3 protein. This sample yields about 1.8 million distinct CDR3 sequences, of which about 50% are seen a single time; more than 2% belongs to the top ten. The source material was blood. These receptors came from a woman aged 40 to 50 in good health.

This chain connects TRBV9 to TRBJ2-1, with 11 nucleotides matching TRBD2. Germline trimming cut 0 bases from V and 13 bases from J; bases unmatched to any gene: 9. In germline, CDR1 is SGDLS, CDR2 YYNGEE. This CDR3 comprises 15 residues. The CDR3 is CASSVVAGGQGLQFF. For the CDR3, the DNA is TGTGCCAGCAGCGTAGTAGCGGGGGGGCAAGGCCTACAGTTCTTC. The whole variable domain, remainder taken from reference TRBV9 and TRBJ2-1, is DSGVTQTPKHLITATGQRVTLRCSPRSGDLSVYWYQQSLDQGLQFLIQYYNGEERAKGNILERFSAQQFPDLHSELNLSSLELGDSALYFCASSVVAGGQGLQFFGPGTRLTVL.

The rearrangement joins TRBV20-1 to TRBJ1-2, with D tentatively TRBD1 (5 bases). Trimming pared 3 bases from V and 7 bases from J, leaving 12 bases between. Germline CDR1 DFQATT, CDR2 SNEGSKA (reference sequence). The CDR3 is made up of 12 amino acids. The CDR3 is CSARGGLSGYTF. Written as DNA, the CDR3 is TGCAGTGCTAGGGGGGGGTTAAGTGGCTACACCTTC.

This rearrangement joins TRBV6-2 or TRBV6-3 to TRBJ2-7; no reliable D call. The end of the DNA is better explained by TRBJ2-5, so the J call may be wrong. Per the germline V gene, CDR1 is MNHEY and CDR2 is SVGEGT. The CDR3 consists of 11 residues. CDR3 nucleotides: TGTGCCAGCAGAGGGTTAGGGACCCAGTACTTC. Amino acids: CASRGLGTQYF.

This sequence joins TRBV6-2 or TRBV6-3 and TRBJ2-5, with 7 bases identical to TRBD1. The CDR3 runs to 15 residues. V was pared by 6 bases and J by 4 bases, with 11 bases of the junction left unmatched. CDR1 and CDR2 (germline): MNHEY, SVGEGT. In nucleotides, the CDR3 is TGTGCCAGCAGCTCTTGGATTACAGGGGCAGAGACCCAGTACTTC. Amino acid sequence: CASSSWITGAETQYF.

The chain combines TRBV21-1 with TRBJ2-7; the DNA was not used to check the table's D call, TRBD1. TRBV21-1 is tagged as a pseudogene. The CDR3 is 14 amino acids. CDR3 in DNA: TGTGCCAGCAGCAAAGACCCGGGCTCCTACGAGCAGTACTTC. Translation gives CASSKDPGSYEQYF.

The V call is TRBV2, the J call TRBJ2-7, with 7 bases aligning to TRBD1. Looked up from germline, CDR1 is SNHLY and CDR2 is FYNNEI. Trimming took 5 bases from V and 2 from J; bases not matched to a gene: 9. The CDR3 contains 15 residues. The CDR3 protein is CASSIGPTGAYEQYF. CDR3 DNA sequence: TGTGCCAGCAGTATAGGGCCCACAGGGGCCTACGAGCAGTACTTC.

This clonotype has just a few counts. The gene calls are TRBV7-3 and TRBJ1-4; TRBD1 aligns across 10 bases. V was pared by 3 bases and J by 0 bases, with 1 base of the junction left unmatched. CDR3 size: 16 residues. In germline, CDR1 is SGHTA, CDR2 FQGTGA. The CDR3 here is CASSLDRGATNEKLFF. Here the CDR3 DNA reads TGTGCCAGCAGCTTGGACAGGGGGGCAACTAATGAAAAACTGTTTTTT.

The chain carries TRBV5-1 and TRBJ2-3; 7 nucleotides align to TRBD1. CDR3 length equals 16 residues. V was pared by 2 bases and J by 2 bases, with 8 bases of the junction left unmatched. CDR1 and CDR2 from the germline V gene are SGHRS and YFSETQ. For the CDR3, the DNA is TGCGCCAGCAGCTTCTCGCCGGGACAGTTCACAGATACGCAGTATTTT. This gives the protein CASSFSPGQFTDTQYF.

This sequence joins TRBV4-1 and TRBJ1-1; D might be TRBD1 (6 bases). Germline V gives CDR1 MGHRA, CDR2 YSYEKL. V dropped 3 bases and J dropped 8 bases, with 22 bases sitting between them. The CDR3 contains 16 residues. DNA of the CDR3: TGCGCCAGCAGCCAGACTACCGAAGAAGACAGGATCGAAGCTTTCTTT. This sequence encodes CASSQTTEEDRIEAFF.

The chain couples TRBV6-2 or TRBV6-3 to TRBJ2-7; the D is unclear. Trimming took 5 bases from V and 2 from J, leaving 10 bases between them. In germline, CDR1 is MNHEY, CDR2 SVGEGT. This CDR3 has 13 amino acids. In DNA, the CDR3 is TGTGCCAGCAGTGATTCCGTCCCCTACGAGCAGTACTTC. Translation: CASSDSVPYEQYF.

This clonotype was observed a few times. The chain employs TRBV6-1 and TRBJ2-6; D not resolved. Germline CDR1 MNHNS, CDR2 SASEGT. Trimming left V 3 bases short and J 2 bases short, with 5 bases between. The CDR3 runs to 14 residues. The CDR3 DNA reads TGTGCCAGCAGTGATGGGCCTGGGGCCAACGTCCTGACTTTC. Its protein is CASSDGPGANVLTF.

Details on this clonotype: The DNA is omitted, as the CDR3 cannot be located on it reliably, and the CDR3 follows TCRdb's listing. The genes are TRBV2 and TRBJ2-1; TRBD1 reflects the table's D call only, with no check against the DNA. The CDR3 is made up of 14 amino acids, end residues included. Germline V CDR1 and CDR2: SNHLY, FYNNEI. CDR3: CASILDRAYNEQFF.

This clonotype was seen a few times. This chain connects TRBV7-9 to TRBJ2-3, with D maybe TRBD1 (5 bases). Trimming pared 1 base from V and 14 bases from J, leaving 13 bases between. The CDR3 covers 12 residues. Germline V gene sequence: CDR1 SEHNR, CDR2 FQNEAQ (reference sequence). The CDR3 sequence: CASSLDPQGPYF. Here the CDR3 DNA reads TGTGCCAGCAGCTTAGATCCCCAGGGCCCGTATTTT. Drawing the rest from reference TRBV7-9 and TRBJ2-3, the complete variable domain is DTGVSQNPRHKITKRGQNVTFRCDPISEHNRLYWYRQTLGQGPEFLTYFQNEAQLEKSRLLSDRFSAERPKGSFSTLEIQRTEQGDSAMYLCASSLDPQGPYFGPGTRLTVL.

The V gene is TRBV27, the J gene TRBJ1-2; 7 bases align to TRBD1. Germline V gene sequence: CDR1 MNHEY, CDR2 SMNVEV (reference sequence). After removal of 3 bases from V and 4 bases from J, the junction contained 8 bases not matched to a gene. This CDR3 spans 15 amino acids. CDR3 residues: CASSLRGHPTYGYTF. In DNA form, the CDR3 reads TGTGCCAGCAGTTTGAGGGGGCACCCTACCTATGGCTACACCTTC.

The V gene is TRBV5-5, the J gene TRBJ1-2, with D uncertain. V shed 0 bases and J shed 1 base, with 7 bases lying between them. Germline assignment: CDR1 SGHKS and CDR2 YYEKEE (reference sequence). The CDR3 runs 14 residues. CDR3 sequence: CASSLGAFNYGYTF. CDR3 nucleotide sequence: TGTGCCAGCAGCTTGGGGGCCTTTAACTATGGCTACACCTTC.

This clonotype has only a few counts. CDR3 DNA: TGCGCCAGCAGCTTGGCCGGTTACGCTGACAATGAGCAGTTCTTC. It specifies CASSLAGYADNEQFF. This chain uses TRBV5-1 with TRBJ2-1; the D is unclear. The CDR3 covers 15 residues. Germline lookup yields CDR1 SGHRS and CDR2 YFSETQ. V was clipped by 0 bases and J by 5 bases, with 12 bases between them. Full variable domain (rest looked up from reference TRBV5-1 and TRBJ2-1): KAGVTQTPRYLIKTRGQQVTLSCSPISGHRSVSWYQQTPGQGLQFLFEYFSETQRNKGNFPGRFSGRQFSNSRSEMNVSTLELGDSALYLCASSLAGYADNEQFFGPGTRLTVL.

The chain has TRBV20-1 and TRBJ1-1; D remains ambiguous. CDR1 is DFQATT, CDR2 SNEGSKA, per germline (reference sequence). Between the trimmed V and J ends, which lost 4 bases and 1 base, there was a span of 7 bases. CDR3 length equals 12 residues. The DNA for the CDR3 is TGCAGTGCTACCAAAAGGAACACTGAAGCTTTCTTT. This translates into CSATKRNTEAFF.

This clonotype came up a few times. The chain employs TRBV7-2 and TRBJ1-6; 7 nucleotides match TRBD1. The CDR3 loop spans 14 amino acids. CDR1 and CDR2 (germline): SGHTA, FQGNSA. V trimming: 5 bases; J trimming: 10 bases; junction bases outside the gene matches: 8. In DNA form, the CDR3 reads TGTGCCAGCAGCCTCCCGACAGGGTTGTCACCCCTCCACTTT. Translation: CASSLPTGLSPLHF.

This rearrangement joins TRBV29-1 to TRBJ1-5; D remains unclear. The V end lost 4 bases, the J end lost 5 bases, and 15 bases lay between the germline ends. This CDR3 has 14 amino acids. Germline V gives CDR1 SQVTM, CDR2 ANQGSEA. This chain's CDR3 is CSVVVGERDQPQHF. CDR3 DNA sequence: TGCAGCGTTGTGGTCGGGGAAAGGGATCAGCCCCAGCATTTT. The whole variable domain, remainder taken from reference TRBV29-1 and TRBJ1-5, is SAVISQKPSRDICQRGTSLTIQCQVDSQVTMMFWYRQQPGQSLTLIATANQGSEATYESGFVIDKFPISRPNLTFSTLTVSNMSPEDSSIYLCSVVVGERDQPQHFGDGTRLSIL.

V is TRBV7-9 and J is TRBJ1-2; 7 bases match TRBD1. The CDR3 is 16 residues long. Germline trimming cut 0 bases from V and 5 bases from J; bases unmatched to any gene: 9. In germline, CDR1 is SEHNR, CDR2 FQNEAQ (reference sequence). In nucleotides, the CDR3 is TGTGCCAGCAGCTTAGCGGGGCAAGACAGGGCATATGGCTACACCTTC. Translating it yields CASSLAGQDRAYGYTF. The full variable domain, rest sourced from reference TRBV7-9 and TRBJ1-2, is DTGVSQNPRHKITKRGQNVTFRCDPISEHNRLYWYRQTLGQGPEFLTYFQNEAQLEKSRLLSDRFSAERPKGSFSTLEIQRTEQGDSAMYLCASSLAGQDRAYGYTFGSGTRLTVV.

The chain links TRBV5-1 to TRBJ2-7, with 9 bases fitting TRBD1. Germline lookup yields CDR1 SGHRS and CDR2 YFSETQ. This CDR3 spans 17 amino acids. Trimming took 4 bases from V and 7 from J; bases not matched to a gene: 18. DNA for the CDR3: TGCGCCAGCAGCCCGGGGACAGGGCCTATTTCCTACAATGAGCAGTACTTC. This gives the protein CASSPGTGPISYNEQYF. Variable domain in full (rest from reference TRBV5-1 and TRBJ2-7): KAGVTQTPRYLIKTRGQQVTLSCSPISGHRSVSWYQQTPGQGLQFLFEYFSETQRNKGNFPGRFSGRQFSNSRSEMNVSTLELGDSALYLCASSPGTGPISYNEQYFGPGTRLTVT.

Points on this clonotype: A much larger clone is a single base away; this may be a read error. This sequence joins TRBV6-5 and TRBJ2-7; tentative D call: TRBD2 (6 bases). The V end lost 0 bases, the J end lost 8 bases, and 11 bases lay between the germline ends. Germline lookup yields CDR1 MNHEY and CDR2 SVGAGI. This CDR3 is 13 amino acids long. Here the CDR3 reads CASSYSATSQQYF. The DNA of the CDR3 is TGTGCCAGCAGTTACTCGGCCACTAGCCAGCAGTACTTC.

The chain recombines TRBV4-3 with TRBJ1-2, with 12 bases fitting TRBD1. CDR1 LGHNA and CDR2 YSLEER come from the germline V gene. V gave up 3 bases and J gave up 4 bases; unmatched junction bases: 3. This CDR3 is 15 amino acids long. This CDR3 is CASSQGTGGIYGYTF. The CDR3 nucleotides read TGCGCCAGCAGCCAGGGGACAGGGGGCATCTATGGCTACACCTTC.

In the case of this clonotype: Being one base from a much bigger clone, this may be a read error. The chain has TRBV20-1 and TRBJ2-4; 12 bases map to TRBD1. Near its end, the DNA agrees better with TRBJ2-7, so the J call may be wrong. This CDR3 comprises 13 residues. Looked up from germline, CDR1 is DFQATT and CDR2 is SNEGSKA (reference sequence). For the CDR3, the DNA is TGCAGTGCTGGGGACAGGGGGCTCCACGAGCAGTACTTC. This translates into CSAGDRGLHEQYF.

This chain's CDR3 is CASSLISGGLTTDTQYF. For the CDR3, the DNA is TGCGCCAGCAGCTTGATTAGCGGGGGGCTCACCACGGATACGCAGTATTTT. This chain links TRBV5-1 with TRBJ2-3, with TRBD2 matching over 10 bases. The CDR3 contains 17 residues. Germline trimming cut 1 base from V and 6 bases from J; bases unmatched to any gene: 11. Looked up from germline, CDR1 is SGHRS and CDR2 is YFSETQ. Using reference TRBV5-1 and TRBJ2-3 for the parts outside the CDR3, the full variable domain is KAGVTQTPRYLIKTRGQQVTLSCSPISGHRSVSWYQQTPGQGLQFLFEYFSETQRNKGNFPGRFSGRQFSNSRSEMNVSTLELGDSALYLCASSLISGGLTTDTQYFGPGTRLTVL.

This clonotype occurred once. The chain joins TRBV6-5 to TRBJ2-1; 9 bases align to TRBD2. This CDR3 has 15 residues. V lost 2 bases, J lost 10 bases, and 9 bases stayed unmatched. Germline CDR1 and CDR2: MNHEY and SVGAGI. The CDR3 DNA follows: TGTGCCAGCAGTTACCCAGCGGGGGGTGCCGGAGAGCAGTTCTTC. This codes for CASSYPAGGAGEQFF.

Only a few counts were recorded for this clonotype. This chain connects TRBV9 to TRBJ2-1; perhaps D is TRBD1 or TRBD2 (6 bases each). Per the germline V gene, CDR1 is SGDLS and CDR2 is YYNGEE. Trimming removed 3 bases from V and 10 bases from J, with 11 bases in between. The CDR3 totals 12 residues. This CDR3 is CASSGGAREQFF. The DNA of the CDR3 is TGTGCCAGCAGCGGGGGGGCAAGGGAGCAGTTCTTC. Looking up the rest from reference TRBV9 and TRBJ2-1 gives the full variable domain: DSGVTQTPKHLITATGQRVTLRCSPRSGDLSVYWYQQSLDQGLQFLIQYYNGEERAKGNILERFSAQQFPDLHSELNLSSLELGDSALYFCASSGGAREQFFGPGTRLTVL.

This clonotype was counted once. In nucleotides, the CDR3 is TGTGCCACCAGCAGTGACCGGGACGAAGCTTTCTTT. Its translation is CATSSDRDEAFF. This sequence joins TRBV15 and TRBJ1-1; TRBD1 is a possible D gene (5 bases). V lost 3 bases to trimming and J lost 8 bases, with 10 bases between them. In germline, CDR1 is LNHNV, CDR2 YYDKDF (reference sequence). CDR3 length: 12 residues.

In its sample, this clonotype was seen a few times. The V and J genes are TRBV12-3 or TRBV12-4 and TRBJ2-1; TRBD1 or TRBD2 may be the D gene (6 bases each). The CDR3 loop spans 13 amino acids. Trimming stripped 5 bases from V and 15 bases from J, with 20 bases between. The CDR3 sequence: CASSGGWGALLFF. The CDR3 nucleotides read TGTGCCAGCAGTGGGGGCTGGGGGGCCCTATTGTTCTTC.